These 14 T cell receptor beta chains share one sample of origin, sequenced in a study of T cells in Graves' hyperthyroidism and ophthalmopathy (dated by TCRdb to the late 2010s). The library was built by means of multiplex PCR. Reads for this sample came from an Illumina HiSeq 2000. The TCR beta CDR3 regions were amplified from the RNA transcripts. A first-round RT-PCR of the TCR CDR3 used the HTBI primer set with the Qiagen OneStep RT-PCR kit. TCRdb ran its own pipeline on the public reads, namely fastp trimming at Q25 and MiXCR clone calling, and kept in-frame beta chains. When rows share a CDR3 protein, they turn into one entry using the most common DNA and genes. The sample data list around 55,000 distinct CDR3 sequences, and roughly 50% of these were observed just once. Clones ranked in the top ten supply just over 9% of the sample. Sequencing was carried out using blood. The receptors stem from a woman aged 45-65 years with Graves' ophthalmopathy.

About this clonotype: Compared with germline, one end of the junction differs, possibly owing to a read error. The gene calls are TRBV5-1 and TRBJ1-1; no firm D call. Germline-derived CDR1 and CDR2 are SGHRS and YFSETQ. The CDR3 consists of 14 residues. CDR3 DNA sequence: TGCGCCAGTGCCCAGTTGAGGGTAAACACTGAAGCTTGCTTT. It is translated as CASAQLRVNTEACF.

Turning to this clonotype: Without the conserved terminal phenylalanine or tryptophan, this CDR3 likely stems from a read error. The chain has TRBV4-1 and TRBJ2-3, with D perhaps matching TRBD1 (6 bases). Germline assignment: CDR1 MGHRA and CDR2 YSYEKL. The ends were cut back, 2 bases at V and 1 base at J, with 16 bases in the middle. This CDR3 is built from 17 residues. CDR3 bases: TGCGCCAGCAGCCAATCCCCCCGGGACAAACGCACAGATACGCAGTATTGT. Translating gives CASSQSPRDKRTDTQYC.

On this clonotype itself: One junction end does not reproduce the germline sequence, and a read error may be involved. The V gene is TRBV7-6, the J gene TRBJ1-4; TRBD1 agrees at 7 bases. This CDR3 region has 15 residues. Germline values: CDR1 SGHVS, CDR2 FNYEAQ. The CDR3 bases are TGTGCGAGCAGCTTAAACAGGGGTCTTAATGAAAAACTGTTTTTT. Encoded protein: CASSLNRGLNEKLFF.

This clonotype was seen at least ten times. CDR3 loop: CASSPGLAGAAYEQYF. The CDR3, as DNA: TGCGCCAGCAGCCCGGGACTAGCGGGGGCCGCCTACGAGCAGTACTTC. J is TRBJ2-7 and V is TRBV5-1; 14 positions match TRBD2. J lost 2 bases, V lost 4 bases, and 5 bases had no gene match. Germline values: CDR1 SGHRS, CDR2 YFSETQ. CDR3 length: 16 amino acids. The variable domain in full, with the rest retrieved from reference TRBV5-1 and TRBJ2-7, is KAGVTQTPRYLIKTRGQQVTLSCSPISGHRSVSWYQQTPGQGLQFLFEYFSETQRNKGNFPGRFSGRQFSNSRSEMNVSTLELGDSALYLCASSPGLAGAAYEQYFGPGTRLTVT.

There are many counts of this clonotype. The J gene is TRBJ2-5, the V gene TRBV5-8; a weak D match, TRBD1 (5 bases). Per germline, CDR1 SGHTS and CDR2 YDEGEE. This CDR3 contains 13 residues. Trimming removed 4 bases at V and 3 bases at J, with 10 bases between. DNA for the CDR3: TGTGCCAGCAGCCCGGACACGGAAGAGACCCAGTACTTC. This encodes CASSPDTEETQYF.

The V and J genes are TRBV11-3 and TRBJ2-5, with 13 nucleotides matching TRBD2. V lost 1 base to trimming and J lost 3 bases; unmatched junction nucleotides: 5. The CDR3 consists of 17 residues. The V gene's germline CDR1 is SGHNT and CDR2 YENEEA. CDR3: CASSLAPGLAGKETQYF. Written as DNA, the CDR3 is TGTGCCAGCAGCTTAGCCCCGGGACTAGCGGGAAAAGAGACCCAGTACTTC.

As to this clonotype: The conserved phenylalanine or tryptophan normally closing the CDR3 is absent here, so this likely arose from a read error. This rearrangement joins TRBV20-1 to TRBJ2-1; 14 bases agree with TRBD2. CDR1 is DFQATT and CDR2 is SNEGSKA in the germline V gene (reference sequence). The CDR3 is made up of 14 amino acids. CDR3 sequence: CGASGTSGRNEQFS. The CDR3 DNA follows: TGCGGTGCGAGCGGGACTAGCGGGAGAAATGAGCAGTTCTCC.

This clonotype was recorded many times. The junction and the germline gene differ at one end; a read error may be behind it. J is TRBJ2-7 and V is TRBV5-8, with TRBD1 as a possible D gene (5 bases). The germline V gene encodes CDR1 SGHTS and CDR2 YDEGEE. This CDR3 has 14 residues. The CDR3 DNA is TGTGCCGGCAGCCCGGGCAGGGAATCCTACGAGCAGTACTTC. Its protein product is CAGSPGRESYEQYF.

This clonotype was found many times. The chain combines TRBV24-1 with TRBJ2-1; TRBD2 agrees at 14 bases. This CDR3 has 16 amino acids. Losses at the gene ends were 9 bases for V and 1 base for J; bases not matched to a gene: 4. CDR1 and CDR2 from the germline V gene are KGHDR and SFDVKD. CDR3 coding DNA: TGTGCCACCGAGACTAGCGGGGGGGGTTCCTACAATGAGCAGTTCTTC. Translation gives CATETSGGGSYNEQFF.

This clonotype came up once. The chain combines TRBV19 with TRBJ2-7, with TRBD2 identical over 8 bases. TRBJ2-1 explains the end of the DNA better; the J call may be wrong. The CDR3 runs to 13 residues. The germline V gene encodes CDR1 LNHDA and CDR2 SQIVND (reference sequence). CDR3 amino acids: CARYSGSGFEQFF. CDR3 DNA sequence: TGTGCCAGATACAGCGGGAGTGGGTTCGAGCAGTTCTTC.

This clonotype has ten or more counts. In DNA, the CDR3 is TGTGCCAGCAGCCCGGACAGGGCATCCTACGAGCAGTACTTC. It yields the protein CASSPDRASYEQYF. The chain uses TRBV5-8 and TRBJ2-7, with 8 bases fitting TRBD1. CDR1 and CDR2 from the germline V gene are SGHTS and YDEGEE. This CDR3 spans 14 amino acids. The V segment lost 4 bases and the J segment 1 base; nucleotides outside the gene matches: 4. The full variable domain, with the rest looked up from reference TRBV5-8 and TRBJ2-7, is EAGVTQSPTHLIKTRGQQATLRCSPISGHTSVYWYQQALGLGLQFLLWYDEGEERNRGNFPPRFSGRQFPNYSSELNVNALELEDSALYLCASSPDRASYEQYFGPGTRLTVT.

This clonotype was counted ten times or more. The V call is TRBV6-1, the J call TRBJ2-1; D gene unclear. The CDR3 sequence is 11 residues long. Germline CDR1 is MNHNS and CDR2 is SASEGT. The V end lost 1 base, the J end lost 9 bases, and 4 bases lay between the germline ends. The CDR3 bases are TGTGCCAGCAGTGAAGGGGGTGAGCAGTTCTTC. Translating it yields CASSEGGEQFF.

The rearrangement links TRBV5-1 to TRBJ2-7, with 10 positions matching TRBD1. The J segment lost 6 bases and the V segment lost 4 bases, leaving 7 bases of the junction unmatched. Per the germline V gene, CDR1 is SGHRS and CDR2 is YFSETQ. The CDR3 is 14 amino acids. The CDR3 reads CASSRRTGGGEQYF. In DNA form, the CDR3 reads TGCGCCAGCAGCCGCCGGACAGGGGGAGGCGAGCAGTACTTC.

The chain carries TRBV7-9 and TRBJ2-3; D is ambiguous. The CDR3 length is 11 residues. V dropped 6 bases and J dropped 11 bases, with 12 bases sitting between them. In germline, CDR1 is SEHNR, CDR2 FQNEAQ (reference sequence). DNA for the CDR3: TGTGCCAGCAGTACCAGGATCGTGCAGTATTTT. It specifies CASSTRIVQYF.